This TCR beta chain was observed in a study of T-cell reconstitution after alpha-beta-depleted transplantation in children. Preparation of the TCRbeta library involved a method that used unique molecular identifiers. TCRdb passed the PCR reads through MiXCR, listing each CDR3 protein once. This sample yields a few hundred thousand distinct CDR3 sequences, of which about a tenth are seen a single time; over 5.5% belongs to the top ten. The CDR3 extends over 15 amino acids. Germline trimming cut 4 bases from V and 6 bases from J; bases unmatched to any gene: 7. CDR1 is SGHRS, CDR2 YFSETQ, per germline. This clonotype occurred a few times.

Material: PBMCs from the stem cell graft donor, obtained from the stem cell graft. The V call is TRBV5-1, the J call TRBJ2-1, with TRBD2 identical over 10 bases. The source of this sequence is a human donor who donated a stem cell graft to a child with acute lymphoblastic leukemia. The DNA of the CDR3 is TGCGCCAGCAGCGGTGAAGCGGGGGGGCGCAATGAGCAGTTCTTC. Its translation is CASSGEAGGRNEQFF.